This T cell receptor (beta chain) derives from a study of Ad26.COV2.S vaccination and SARS-CoV-2 variants (TCRdb year 2021). For context, the study as a whole: Donors in the vaccine arm were drawn from COV1001, a multicentre, randomized, double-blind, placebo-controlled phase I-IIa trial testing Ad26.COV2.S in healthy adults. Participants in the trial were split at random into five groups of five each, receiving low-dose or high-dose Ad26.COV2.S once or twice, or else placebo on both occasions. A total of about 30 samples were included in the TCR-sequenced set, comprising around 19 Ad26.COV2.S vaccine recipients, 5 placebo recipients and 8 SARS-CoV-2 convalescent individuals. Throughout the experiments and outcome assessment, investigators stayed blinded to trial group allocation. Ad26.COV2.S was given intramuscularly at 5x10^10 or 1x10^11 viral particles, as a single shot or as two shots 56 days apart. The specificity and breadth of SARS-CoV-2-reactive T cell receptors after Ad26.COV2.S vaccination were assessed by TCRbeta repertoire sequencing. Points the paper makes about the study in general: The study was not powered to compare responses between vaccine doses or regimens. After vaccination, spike-specific CD8+ and CD4+ T cell responses were reported to show substantial breadth. Spike-specific TCR breadth was higher in Ad26.COV2.S recipients than in placebo recipients (P = 0.0014). According to the authors, total T cell responses may have been underestimated by the TCR breadth and depth analyses. Vaccine and placebo recipients had similar non-spike TCR breadth, a finding consistent with the vaccine containing only spike.

Turning to this clone: Which antigen it targets is not known. Base qualities are not provided; no much larger clone lies one nucleotide away.

In light of the paper, this sample's treatment or condition label describes: some 20 received Ad26.COV2.S at low or high dose, single or two shots; roughly five received placebo; per-sample allocation not given. For vaccine and placebo recipients, repertoires were sequenced using samples collected on day 63 after the first injection. In Cohort 1b, around 25 adults aged 18-55 years were enrolled at a single site in Boston, USA, between 29 July and 7 August 2020. Ad26.COV2.S consisted of a replication-incompetent adenovirus type 26 vector by which a prefusion-stabilized SARS-CoV-2 spike protein from the original Wuhan strain was expressed. The immunoSEQ Assay was the method used to sequence TCRbeta CDR3 regions. After extraction, genomic DNA underwent amplification by bias-controlled multiplex PCR, followed by high-throughput sequencing. The study's processing was this. Collapsing and filtering of sequences were performed to quantify the absolute abundance of each unique TCRbeta CDR3 region. T cell fraction was estimated by normalizing TCRbeta template counts to usable DNA, which was measured by amplifying reference genes present in all nucleated cells. Repertoire TCRs were annotated as SARS-CoV-2-specific when V gene, CDR3 amino acid sequence and J gene were exactly matched to a known reactive TCR set. MIRA supplied the reference SARS-CoV-2 TCR set, which was filtered for enrichment in COVID-19-positive ImmuneCODE repertoires so that public or cross-reactive TCRs were removed. Based on the MIRA antigens, annotated TCRs were further analysed at the level of specific ORF or position within ORF. Breadth was defined as the number of annotated unique rearrangements divided by the total number of unique productive rearrangements, and depth was defined as the summed frequency of the annotated unique rearrangements. Group comparisons of TCR breadth used two-sided Wilcoxon rank-sum tests. The table was pulled from immuneACCESS by TCRdb, which kept in-frame rearrangements only. Such tables lose some clones; where checked, under half of the loss comes from unresolved V genes, and the rest has no known cause. V and J calls and clone size come straight from that table; D and trimming were deduced from the DNA. A total of hundreds of thousands of clones appear in this sample, around 86% of them only once. The top ten hold roughly 3.6% of the sample.

Via the germline V gene, CDR1 is LGHNA and CDR2 YNFKEQ. Trimming takes 3 bases off V and 4 bases off J; junction bases not matched to a gene: 5. The CDR3 measures 16 amino acids from cysteine to phenylalanine. CDR3 DNA is the only sequence kept; it has 48 bases, read in frame from the first base. This receptor was identified in a person aged 18-60 years who received the Ad26.COV2.S COVID-19 vaccine or a placebo. The rearranged chain carries TRBV4-2 and TRBJ2-7, with TRBD2 identical over 14 junction bases. Sequenced material: peripheral blood, taken in a trial of Ad26.COV2.S vaccine versus placebo. The DNA sequence is TGTGCCAGCAGCCAGGGACTAGCGGGAGATGTTTACGAGCAGTACTTC. It translates as CASSQGLAGDVYEQYF.